The present T cell receptor beta chain was sequenced within a study of cytomegalovirus exposure and HLA in healthy donors. Whole-study context: Earlier results showed 90 million to 130 million unique TCR beta sequences derived from roughly 190 million T cells.

This CDR3 contains 17 residues. The V gene lost 4 bases and the J gene lost 8 bases, with 27 bases spanning the gap. Germline CDR1 SGDLS, CDR2 YYNGEE. Primers: 60 Vbeta forward and 13 Jbeta reverse. Method: immunoSEQ multiplex PCR; TCRdb's copy keeps in-frame clones and lacks some. The repertoire consists of roughly 63,000 clones, with roughly 80% occurring once and the leading ten covering approximately 24%. This clone was observed a few times. What it recognizes is unknown. Study findings and constraints: The study assumed roughly uniform donor sequencing depth for presence/absence analyses. Serostatus for CMV was the only available immune exposure information. Researchers reported that a few CMV-associated chains were confirmed in vitro as CMV antigen-specific.

The sequenced material came from PBMCs. This chain connects TRBV9 to TRBJ1-2; D perhaps matches TRBD1 (5 bases). This sequence was found in a woman in her 40s in good health and CMV-seropositive. DNA for the CDR3: TGTGCCAGCAGCCCGGGGCCGGGAGCAAAGACCGTCATAGGCTACACCTTC. This codes for CASSPGPGAKTVIGYTF.